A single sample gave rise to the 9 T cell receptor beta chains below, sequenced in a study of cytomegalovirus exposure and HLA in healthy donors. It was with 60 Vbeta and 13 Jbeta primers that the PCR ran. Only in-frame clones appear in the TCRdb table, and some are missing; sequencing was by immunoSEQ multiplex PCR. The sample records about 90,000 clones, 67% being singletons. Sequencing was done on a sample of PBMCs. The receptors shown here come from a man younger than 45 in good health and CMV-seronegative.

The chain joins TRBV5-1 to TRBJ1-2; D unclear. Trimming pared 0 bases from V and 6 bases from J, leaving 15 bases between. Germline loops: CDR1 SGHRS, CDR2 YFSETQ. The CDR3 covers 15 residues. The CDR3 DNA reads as TGCGCCAGCAGCTTGGGCCCTCCCCGAGCCCATGGCTACACCTTC. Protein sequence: CASSLGPPRAHGYTF.

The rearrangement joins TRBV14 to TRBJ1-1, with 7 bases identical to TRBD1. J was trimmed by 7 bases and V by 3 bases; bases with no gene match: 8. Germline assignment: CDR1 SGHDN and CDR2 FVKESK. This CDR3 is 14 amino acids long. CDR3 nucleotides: TGTGCCAGCAGCCATCGCGGGACAGCCGGTGAAGCTTTCTTT. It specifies CASSHRGTAGEAFF.

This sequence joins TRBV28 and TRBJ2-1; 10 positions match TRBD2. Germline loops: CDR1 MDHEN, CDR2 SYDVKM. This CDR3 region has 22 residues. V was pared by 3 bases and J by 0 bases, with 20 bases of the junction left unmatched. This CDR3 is CASSLGGRAGGRAQRSYNEQFF. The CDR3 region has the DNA TGTGCCAGCAGTTTGGGGGGGCGAGCGGGAGGGAGGGCCCAGCGCTCCTACAATGAGCAGTTCTTC. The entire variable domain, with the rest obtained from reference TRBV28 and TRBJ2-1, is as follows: DVKVTQSSRYLVKRTGEKVFLECVQDMDHENMFWYRQDPGLGLRLIYFSYDVKMKEKGDIPEGYSVSREKKERFSLILESASTNQTSMYLCASSLGGRAGGRAQRSYNEQFFGPGTRLTVL.

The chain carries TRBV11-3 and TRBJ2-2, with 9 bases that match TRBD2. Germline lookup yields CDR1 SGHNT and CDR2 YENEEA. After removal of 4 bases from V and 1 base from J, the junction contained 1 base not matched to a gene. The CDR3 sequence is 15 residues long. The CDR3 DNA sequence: TGTGCCAGCAGCTCACTAGCGGGGAACACCGGGGAGCTGTTTTTT. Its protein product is CASSSLAGNTGELFF.

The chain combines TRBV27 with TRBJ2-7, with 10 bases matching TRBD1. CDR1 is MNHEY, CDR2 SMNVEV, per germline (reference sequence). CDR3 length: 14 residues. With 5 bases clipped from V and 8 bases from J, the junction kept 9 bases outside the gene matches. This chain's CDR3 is CASSPGTGAKKQYF. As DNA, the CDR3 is TGTGCCAGCAGTCCCGGGACAGGGGCCAAGAAGCAGTACTTC.

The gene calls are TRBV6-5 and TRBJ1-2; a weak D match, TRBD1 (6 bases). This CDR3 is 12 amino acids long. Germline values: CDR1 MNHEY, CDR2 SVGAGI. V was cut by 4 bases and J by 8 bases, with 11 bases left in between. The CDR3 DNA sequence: TGTGCCAGCAGTTCACAGGGCGAGGGCTACACCTTC. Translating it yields CASSSQGEGYTF.

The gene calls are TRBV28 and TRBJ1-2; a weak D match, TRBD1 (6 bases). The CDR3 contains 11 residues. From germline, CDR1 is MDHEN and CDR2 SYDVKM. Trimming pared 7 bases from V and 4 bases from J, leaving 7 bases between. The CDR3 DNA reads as TGTGCCAGCACCAGGGGCTATGGCTACACCTTC. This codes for CASTRGYGYTF.

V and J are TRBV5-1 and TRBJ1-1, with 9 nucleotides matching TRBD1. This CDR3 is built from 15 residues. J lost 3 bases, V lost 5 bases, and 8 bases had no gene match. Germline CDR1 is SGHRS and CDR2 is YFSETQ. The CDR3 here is CASRLRGQGDTEAFF. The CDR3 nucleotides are TGCGCCAGCAGGCTGAGGGGACAGGGTGACACTGAAGCTTTCTTT.

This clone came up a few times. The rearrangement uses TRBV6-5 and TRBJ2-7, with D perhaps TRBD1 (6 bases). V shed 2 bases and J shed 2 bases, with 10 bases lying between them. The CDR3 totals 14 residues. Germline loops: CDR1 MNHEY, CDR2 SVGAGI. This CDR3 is CASSYREGAYEQYF. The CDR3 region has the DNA TGTGCCAGCAGTTACAGAGAGGGGGCCTACGAGCAGTACTTC.